This T cell receptor beta chain derives from a study of control samples from healthy donors and cancer patients. Assay: immunoSEQ multiplex PCR; the TCRdb copy retains only in-frame clones and omits some. The top ten clones hold less than 9% of a sample with about 85,000 clones, roughly nine tenths of them seen once. This CDR3 is built from 15 residues. Germline CDR1 is LGHDT and CDR2 is YNNKEL (reference sequence). J was trimmed by 7 bases and V by 4 bases; bases with no gene match: 4. The chain couples TRBV3-1 (or the pseudogene TRBV3-2) to TRBJ2-3, with 14 bases fitting TRBD2. This receptor was identified in a woman in her fifties or sixties in good health. Sequencing was done on a sample of blood. Here the CDR3 reads CASSPGTSGSHTQYF. In DNA form, the CDR3 reads TGTGCCAGCAGCCCCGGGACTAGCGGGAGTCATACGCAGTATTTT.